Listed here are 31 T cell receptor beta chains from one sample, sequenced in a study of T-cell memory formation after mild COVID-19. TCRdb itself ran the 5' RACE reads through MiXCR, one entry per CDR3 protein. Of roughly 190,000 distinct CDR3 sequences detected, about 17% appear once; the ten largest clones hold 2% to 3%. Material: PBMCs or a T cell subset sorted from them (not recorded which). These receptors were collected from an adult woman who had mild COVID-19 (a few samples of this study predate the infection). Cell type and time point are not known.

A note on this clonotype: A junction end diverges from the germline sequence, so it may reflect a read error. The rearrangement links TRBV20-1 to TRBJ1-2; D perhaps matches TRBD1 (6 bases). CDR1 is DFQATT, CDR2 SNEGSKA, per germline (reference sequence). The CDR3 covers 10 residues. The DNA of the CDR3 is TGCAGTGCTCCCGCCAGGGGTGCCGTCTTC. Translated, it gives CSAPARGAVF.

The chain links TRBV7-9 to TRBJ1-1, with D unclear. The CDR3 spans 14 residues. Trimming removed 2 bases at V and 4 bases at J, with 11 bases between. Per germline, CDR1 SEHNR and CDR2 FQNEAQ (reference sequence). CDR3 nucleotides: TGTGCCAGCAGCTTACACGATCCCCGCACTGAAGCTTTCTTT. Translating it yields CASSLHDPRTEAFF.

A note on this clonotype: This clone may be a read error of a much larger clone one base away. The chain recombines TRBV29-1 with TRBJ2-1; D is tentatively TRBD1 or TRBD2 (5 bases each). CDR3 length equals 15 residues. V lost 3 bases to trimming and J lost 2 bases, with 14 bases between them. Germline CDR1 SQVTM, CDR2 ANQGSEA. The chain's CDR3 is CSVDFWDPAYNEQFF. The CDR3 bases are TGCAGCGTTGACTTTTGGGACCCAGCCTACAATGAGCAGTTCTTC.

The rearrangement joins TRBV19 to TRBJ2-2; D gene uncertain. The germline V gene has CDR1 LNHDA and CDR2 SQIVND (reference sequence). V was cut by 4 bases and J by 0 bases, with 6 bases left in between. This CDR3 is built from 14 residues. The CDR3 spells CASSTGPNTGELFF. CDR3 DNA sequence: TGTGCCAGTAGTACCGGACCGAACACCGGGGAGCTGTTTTTT.

This clonotype turned up a few times. The chain links TRBV6-2 or TRBV6-3 to TRBJ1-1, with D possibly being TRBD1 (5 bases). The ends were cut back, 8 bases at V and 1 base at J, with 14 bases in the middle. This CDR3 is built from 14 residues. The germline V gene has CDR1 MNHEY and CDR2 SVGEGT. In DNA form, the CDR3 reads TGTGCCAGCTCCCCGGGGGGAACGAACACTGAAGCTTTCTTT. Translated: CASSPGGTNTEAFF.

J is TRBJ2-3 and V is TRBV6-2 or TRBV6-3; D ambiguous. CDR3 length: 16 amino acids. V gave up 4 bases and J gave up 2 bases, with 16 bases separating them. CDR1 MNHEY and CDR2 SVGEGT come from the germline V gene. CDR3 DNA: TGTGCCAGCAGTTGGATCTCGCCACGAGACACAGATACGCAGTATTTT. This gives the protein CASSWISPRDTDTQYF.

The chain joins TRBV6-6 to TRBJ1-5; D remains ambiguous. V was pared by 2 bases and J by 7 bases, with 12 bases between. Germline V lookup: CDR1 MNHNY, CDR2 SVGAGI (reference sequence). CDR3 size: 14 residues. The CDR3 loop reads CASSYKGAAQPQHF. The CDR3 nucleotides read TGTGCCAGCAGTTACAAGGGAGCAGCGCAGCCCCAGCATTTT.

In this sample, this clonotype turned up a few times. The chain is built from TRBV5-1 and TRBJ2-5; no firm D call. V was cut by 3 bases and J by 4 bases, with 16 bases left in between. The CDR3 covers 15 residues. Germline V gene sequence: CDR1 SGHRS, CDR2 YFSETQ. The CDR3 bases are TGCGCCAGCAGCTCTTTTCCGGGCGCCGGAGAGACCCAGTACTTC. Translated: CASSSFPGAGETQYF.

The V gene is TRBV11-2, the J gene TRBJ2-3, with D uncertain. The CDR3 runs to 12 residues. Trimming pared 1 base from V and 7 bases from J, leaving 6 bases between. Germline CDR1 and CDR2: SGHAT and FQNNGV. In DNA, the CDR3 is TGTGCCAGCAGCTTAGCTGGGTATACGCAGTATTTT. Translating gives CASSLAGYTQYF.

The J gene is TRBJ2-7, the V gene TRBV29-1; TRBD1 aligns across 9 bases. The germline CDR1 and CDR2 sequences are SQVTM and ANQGSEA. J gave up 4 bases and V 8 bases, and 6 bases lay outside the gene matches. The CDR3 totals 12 residues. The CDR3 protein is CSFLTGGYEQYF. DNA of the CDR3: TGCAGCTTTTTGACAGGGGGGTACGAGCAGTACTTC.

The rearrangement links TRBV5-1 to TRBJ2-1; a weak D match, TRBD1 (5 bases). V dropped 4 bases and J dropped 10 bases, with 12 bases sitting between them. Germline CDR1 is SGHRS and CDR2 is YFSETQ. This CDR3 has 12 amino acids. CDR3 region: CASSPTEGEQFF. The CDR3 nucleotides are TGCGCCAGCAGCCCGACAGAAGGCGAGCAGTTCTTC.

This clonotype showed up just a few times. The chain combines TRBV15 with TRBJ2-5, with D possibly being TRBD2 (6 bases). V lost 3 bases to trimming and J lost 4 bases, with 18 bases between them. This CDR3 contains 16 residues. CDR1 is LNHNV and CDR2 is YYDKDF in the germline V gene (reference sequence). Here the CDR3 reads CATSSGQTRSRETQYF. CDR3 nucleotide sequence: TGTGCCACCAGCAGCGGTCAGACTAGGTCTCGAGAGACCCAGTACTTC.

This clonotype has just a few counts. The V and J genes are TRBV5-1 and TRBJ2-3; no clear D. Trimming took 0 bases from V and 1 from J, leaving 12 bases between them. The CDR3 sequence is 16 residues long. CDR1 SGHRS and CDR2 YFSETQ come from the germline V gene. CDR3 loop: CASSLGASWRTDTQYF. In DNA form, the CDR3 reads TGCGCCAGCAGCTTGGGGGCTAGTTGGCGCACAGATACGCAGTATTTT.

V is TRBV7-2 and J is TRBJ1-5; D is perhaps TRBD1 (5 bases). This CDR3 is built from 15 residues. V was cut by 1 base and J by 1 base, with 8 bases left in between. The V gene's germline CDR1 is SGHTA and CDR2 FQGNSA. The CDR3 sequence is CASSLGRESNQPQHF. The CDR3 DNA is TGTGCCAGCAGCTTAGGCAGGGAAAGCAATCAGCCCCAGCATTTT.

The V and J genes are TRBV19 and TRBJ2-2, with TRBD2 matching over 7 bases. The V gene's germline CDR1 is LNHDA and CDR2 SQIVND (reference sequence). This CDR3 has 14 amino acids. J lost 1 base, V lost 7 bases, and 3 bases had no gene match. The DNA of the CDR3 is TGTGCCAGTAACACGGGAGGGAACACCGGGGAGCTGTTTTTT. Amino acid sequence: CASNTGGNTGELFF.

The chain recombines TRBV6-2 or TRBV6-3 with TRBJ2-1; 8 nucleotides align to TRBD2. The CDR3 has 15 residues. V shed 6 bases, J shed 8 bases, and the junction held 12 bases outside the gene matches. CDR1 and CDR2 from the germline V gene are MNHEY and SVGEGT. CDR3 loop: CASRVVSGSPDEQFF. DNA of the CDR3: TGTGCCAGCAGAGTCGTCAGCGGGAGCCCGGATGAGCAGTTCTTC.

This clonotype was counted a few times. The CDR3, as DNA: TGTGCCACCAGAAAAGTGACAGGGCGCTACAATGAGCAGTTCTTC. It translates to CATRKVTGRYNEQFF. The chain uses TRBV12-3 or TRBV12-4 and TRBJ2-1; 7 bases are shared with TRBD1. Trimming cost V 10 bases and J 3 bases; bases outside gene matches: 12. This CDR3 spans 15 amino acids.

There are a few counts of this clonotype. CDR3 sequence (DNA): TGCAGTGCTAGAGCCCTCCTTCCGGGACAGGGGGCGTTTGAGCAGTACTTC. Translation: CSARALLPGQGAFEQYF. This chain uses TRBV20-1 with TRBJ2-7; 12 positions agree with TRBD1. Germline V lookup: CDR1 DFQATT, CDR2 SNEGSKA (reference sequence). There are 17 residues in the CDR3. The trim removed 1 base at V and 7 bases at J, leaving 14 bases unmatched.

This clonotype was seen ten or more times. The chain links TRBV10-3 to TRBJ1-1, with D perhaps TRBD1 (6 bases). From germline, CDR1 is ENHRY and CDR2 SYGVKD. The CDR3 contains 15 residues. V shed 6 bases and J shed 5 bases, with 19 bases lying between them. CDR3 DNA: TGTGCCATCAGGTACGAGGCAGGGACAACAACTGAAGCTTTCTTT. It yields the protein CAIRYEAGTTTEAFF.

This clonotype was seen at least ten times. The chain is built from TRBV7-9 and TRBJ1-2, with 9 bases aligning to TRBD1. The V and J ends lost 1 base and 4 bases, in that order; junction bases with no gene match: 13. CDR3 length: 18 residues. The germline V gene encodes CDR1 SEHNR and CDR2 FQNEAQ (reference sequence). The DNA of the CDR3 is TGTGCCAGCAGCTTAGTACCCGGGACAGGGAGGGATGGCTATGGCTACACCTTC. Translation: CASSLVPGTGRDGYGYTF.

The gene calls are TRBV2 and TRBJ1-2, with a weak D call TRBD1 (6 bases). The germline V gene has CDR1 SNHLY and CDR2 FYNNEI. The V end was cut by 2 bases, the J end by 1 base, with 14 bases between. The CDR3 has 16 amino acids. This chain's CDR3 is CASSEMPGRGNYGYTF. The CDR3 nucleotides read TGTGCCAGCAGTGAAATGCCGGGCAGGGGTAACTATGGCTACACCTTC.

CDR3 region: CSASYTKLTVYGYTF. CDR3 DNA sequence: TGCAGTGCTAGCTACACAAAGCTAACAGTATATGGCTACACCTTC. The rearrangement links TRBV20-1 to TRBJ1-2; D is ambiguous. This CDR3 comprises 15 residues. Trimming removed 3 bases at V and 5 bases at J, with 19 bases between. CDR1 and CDR2 (germline): DFQATT, SNEGSKA (reference sequence).

The chain carries TRBV5-6 and TRBJ1-4; the D is unclear. V shed 4 bases and J shed 6 bases, with 4 bases lying between them. This CDR3 region has 11 residues. In germline, CDR1 is SGHDT, CDR2 YYEEEE. As DNA, the CDR3 is TGTGCCAGCAGCCAGGATGAAAAACTGTTTTTT. It encodes CASSQDEKLFF. The entire variable domain, with the rest obtained from reference TRBV5-6 and TRBJ1-4, is as follows: DAGVTQSPTHLIKTRGQQVTLRCSPKSGHDTVSWYQQALGQGPQFIFQYYEEEERQRGNFPDRFSGHQFPNYSSELNVNALLLGDSALYLCASSQDEKLFFGSGTQLSVL.

V and J are TRBV6-5 and TRBJ2-3; the D gene could be TRBD1 or TRBD2 (5 bases each). Germline V gene data show CDR1 as MNHEY and CDR2 as SVGAGI. Trimming removed 0 bases at V and 3 bases at J, with 10 bases between. This CDR3 region has 15 residues. This CDR3 reads CASSYSRGTTDTQYF. CDR3 sequence (DNA): TGTGCCAGCAGTTACTCGAGAGGGACGACAGATACGCAGTATTTT.

This sequence joins TRBV12-3 or TRBV12-4 and TRBJ2-2; D is undetermined. V lost 6 bases and J 0 bases, leaving 8 bases between the germline ends. The CDR3 sequence is 14 residues long. The CDR3 nucleotides are TGTGCCAGCAGCGACGCAGCGAACACCGGGGAGCTGTTTTTT. This encodes CASSDAANTGELFF.

V gene TRBV20-1 combines with J gene TRBJ1-2, with TRBD1 as a possible D gene (5 bases). This CDR3 spans 14 amino acids. The V and J ends lost 0 bases and 8 bases respectively, with 16 bases between them. The germline V gene has CDR1 DFQATT and CDR2 SNEGSKA (reference sequence). CDR3 nucleotides: TGCAGTGCTAGAGATCAAGGGGCAAGGGGAGGCTACACCTTC. Translating it yields CSARDQGARGGYTF.

The sample holds a few counts of this clonotype. The chain recombines TRBV9 with TRBJ2-3; perhaps TRBD1 as D (6 bases). The CDR3 totals 14 residues. The germline V and J ends were trimmed by 0 bases and 5 bases, with 10 bases remaining between them. In germline, CDR1 is SGDLS, CDR2 YYNGEE. In nucleotides, the CDR3 is TGTGCCAGCAGCGTAGATCAGGGGCGAGATACGCAGTATTTT. Translation gives CASSVDQGRDTQYF.

The V and J genes are TRBV12-3 or TRBV12-4 and TRBJ1-2; no reliable D call. V was pared by 6 bases and J by 6 bases, with 14 bases between. CDR3 length: 13 residues. The CDR3 spells CASSPRRSDGYTF. CDR3 coding DNA: TGTGCCAGCAGCCCCCGCAGGTCGGATGGCTACACCTTC.

The chain combines TRBV19 with TRBJ1-5; D ambiguous. V shed 2 bases and J shed 1 base, with 12 bases lying between them. Per the germline V gene, CDR1 is LNHDA and CDR2 is SQIVND (reference sequence). The CDR3 runs 16 residues. CDR3 protein: CASSITPPRSNQPQHF. The CDR3 DNA follows: TGTGCCAGTAGTATAACTCCCCCTAGAAGCAATCAGCCCCAGCATTTT.

This rearrangement joins TRBV18 to TRBJ2-5; TRBD2 agrees at 11 bases. Trimming at V came to 4 bases and at J to 5 bases, leaving 6 bases not matched to a gene. The CDR3 totals 15 residues. Germline V lookup: CDR1 KGHSH, CDR2 LQKENI. The CDR3 loop reads CASSHGLAGGETQYF. The CDR3 bases are TGTGCCAGCTCACACGGACTAGCGGGCGGGGAGACCCAGTACTTC.

CDR3 sequence reads: CASSESGTGAYEQYF. CDR3 coding DNA: TGTGCCAGCAGTGAATCCGGGACAGGGGCCTACGAGCAGTACTTC. V gene TRBV25-1 combines with J gene TRBJ2-7; TRBD1 aligns across 10 bases. The CDR3 runs to 15 residues. Germline lookup yields CDR1 MGHDK and CDR2 SYGVNS. The ends lost 1 base at V and 2 bases at J; junction bases unmatched: 2.